Described below is a single T cell receptor beta chain sequence and its context. What it recognizes is unknown. This sample is part of a study of T cells expressing NK-cell markers. Germline CDR1 and CDR2: SGHRS and YFSETQ. CDR3 size: 16 residues. The authors generated TCR beta cDNA through 5'RACE template switching with UMIs. TCRdb reworked the 5' RACE reads into one entry per CDR3 protein, no DNA. The sample's table shows 350,000 to 400,000 distinct CDR3 sequences. Findings and limits, study-wide: NKG2C+ dominant clonotypes from several donors made up about 1.0-7.5% of CD8+ T cells.

This receptor was obtained from a woman in her forties or fifties in good health. The chain combines TRBV5-1 with TRBJ2-7; with no DNA, the TCRdb D assignment of TRBD2 cannot be verified. The material sequenced was blood T cells: a sorted CD56 or NKG2C T cell subset, CD4+ or CD8+ T cells, or bulk PBMC T cells (not recorded which). CDR3 loop: CASSSGARGPAYEQYF.